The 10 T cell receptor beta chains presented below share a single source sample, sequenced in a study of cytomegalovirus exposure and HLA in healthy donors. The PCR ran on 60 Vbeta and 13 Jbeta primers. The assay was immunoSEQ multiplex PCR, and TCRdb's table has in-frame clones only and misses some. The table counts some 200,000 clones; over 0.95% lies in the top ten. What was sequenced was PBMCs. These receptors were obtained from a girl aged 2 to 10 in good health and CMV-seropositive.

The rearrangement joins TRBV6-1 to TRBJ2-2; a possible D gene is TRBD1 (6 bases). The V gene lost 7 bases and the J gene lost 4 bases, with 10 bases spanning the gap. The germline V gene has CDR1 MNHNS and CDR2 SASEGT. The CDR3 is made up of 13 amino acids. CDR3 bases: TGTGCCAGCAATTTCAGGGGCACCGGGGAGCTGTTTTTT. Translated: CASNFRGTGELFF.

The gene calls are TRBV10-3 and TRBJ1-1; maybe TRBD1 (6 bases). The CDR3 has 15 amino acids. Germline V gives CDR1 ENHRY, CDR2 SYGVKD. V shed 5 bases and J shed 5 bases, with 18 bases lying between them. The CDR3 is CAISHRAPMWTEAFF. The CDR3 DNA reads TGTGCCATCAGTCACAGGGCTCCTATGTGGACTGAAGCTTTCTTT.

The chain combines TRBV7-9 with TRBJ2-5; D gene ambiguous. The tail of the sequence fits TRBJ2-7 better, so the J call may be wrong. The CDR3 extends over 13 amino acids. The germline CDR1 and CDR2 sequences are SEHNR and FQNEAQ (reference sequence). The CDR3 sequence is CASSPDNSYEQYF. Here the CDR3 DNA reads TGTGCCAGCAGCCCCGACAACTCCTACGAGCAGTACTTC.

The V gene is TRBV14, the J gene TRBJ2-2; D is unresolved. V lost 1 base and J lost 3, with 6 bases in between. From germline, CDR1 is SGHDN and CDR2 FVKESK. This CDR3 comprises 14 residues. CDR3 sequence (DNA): TGTGCCAGCAGCCAAGCCGTGTACACCGGGGAGCTGTTTTTT. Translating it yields CASSQAVYTGELFF.

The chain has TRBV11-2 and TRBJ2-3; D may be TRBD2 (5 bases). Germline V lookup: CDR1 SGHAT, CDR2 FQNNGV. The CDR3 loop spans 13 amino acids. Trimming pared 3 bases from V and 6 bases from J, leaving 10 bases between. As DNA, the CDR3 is TGTGCCAGCAGCTTGGAAACTAGGGATACGCAGTATTTT. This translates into CASSLETRDTQYF. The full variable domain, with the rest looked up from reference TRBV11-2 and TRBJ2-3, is EAGVAQSPRYKIIEKRQSVAFWCNPISGHATLYWYQQILGQGPKLLIQFQNNGVVDDSQLPKDRFSAERLKGVDSTLKIQPAKLEDSAVYLCASSLETRDTQYFGPGTRLTVL.

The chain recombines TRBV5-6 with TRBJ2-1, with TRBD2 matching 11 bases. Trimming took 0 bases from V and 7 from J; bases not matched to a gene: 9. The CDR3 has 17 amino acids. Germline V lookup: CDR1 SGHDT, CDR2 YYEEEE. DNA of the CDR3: TGTGCCAGCAGCTTGGTAGCTAGCGGGAGGCGCATAAATGAGCAGTTCTTC. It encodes CASSLVASGRRINEQFF.

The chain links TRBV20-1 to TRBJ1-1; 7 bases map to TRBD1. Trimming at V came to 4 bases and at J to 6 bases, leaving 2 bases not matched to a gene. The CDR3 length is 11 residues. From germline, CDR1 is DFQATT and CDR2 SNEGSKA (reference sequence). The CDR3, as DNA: TGCAGTGCTAACAGGGGCCCTGAAGCTTTCTTT. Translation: CSANRGPEAFF.

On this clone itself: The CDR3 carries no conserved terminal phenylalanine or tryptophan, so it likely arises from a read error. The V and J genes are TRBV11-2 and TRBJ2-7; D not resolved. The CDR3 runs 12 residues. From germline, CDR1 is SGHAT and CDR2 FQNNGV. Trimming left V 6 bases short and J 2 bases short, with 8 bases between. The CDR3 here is CASRTETYEQYS. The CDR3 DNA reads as TGTGCCAGCAGAACAGAGACCTACGAGCAGTACTCC.

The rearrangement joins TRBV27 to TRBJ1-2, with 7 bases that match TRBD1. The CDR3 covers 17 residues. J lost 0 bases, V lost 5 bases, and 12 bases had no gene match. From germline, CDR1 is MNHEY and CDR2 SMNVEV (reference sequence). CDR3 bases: TGTGCCAGCAGTCTATTAAACGACAGGGAGGCTAACTATGGCTACACCTTC. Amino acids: CASSLLNDREANYGYTF.

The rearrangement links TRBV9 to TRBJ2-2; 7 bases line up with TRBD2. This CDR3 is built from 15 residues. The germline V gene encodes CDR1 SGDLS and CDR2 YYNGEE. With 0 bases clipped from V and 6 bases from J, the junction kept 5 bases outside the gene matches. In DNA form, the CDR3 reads TGTGCCAGCAGCGTAGAACTAGCGAGCGCCGGGGAGCTGTTTTTT. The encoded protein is CASSVELASAGELFF.